The text below deals with one T cell receptor beta chain. The source of the sample is a study of patients and donors after allogeneic stem cell transplantation. V dropped 4 bases and J dropped 4; count of bases not matched to a gene: 14. Germline V gene sequence: CDR1 MNHEY, CDR2 SVGEGT. CDR3 size: 19 residues. TCRdb fed the RT-PCR reads into MiXCR, producing one record per CDR3 protein. The sample consists of under 200,000 distinct CDR3 sequences, about 30% of them appearing once. The TCR sequence derives from a human donor who was either an allogeneic HSCT recipient or a stem cell or donor lymphocyte infusion donor (not recorded which). It is not recorded whose cells these are; they may come from a transplant donor. The sample consisted of blood, either unsorted or a sorted T cell fraction (not recorded which). V and J are TRBV6-2 or TRBV6-3 and TRBJ2-1; 12 nucleotides agree with TRBD2. The chain's CDR3 is CASSSRLAGAPPTYNEQFF. The CDR3 nucleotides read TGTGCCAGCAGTTCGCGACTAGCGGGAGCCCCCCCCACTTACAATGAGCAGTTCTTC.